The 11 T cell receptor beta chains below were found in one sample sequenced in a study of T cell repertoires in cytomegalovirus infection (dated by TCRdb to about 2019). In the paper's terms, the treatment or condition label means: in vitro stimulation with specific CMV peptide epitopes to enrich CMV-specific T cells. Their target antigens are unknown. Sequencing instrument: Illumina HiSeq 1500. TCRdb reworked the public reads: Q25 trimming with fastp, MiXCR clone assembly, productive beta chains retained. Rows merge per CDR3 protein into single entries with the most common DNA and genes. This sample gives about 920,000 distinct CDR3 sequences in total; roughly 31% of them show up just once. Of the sample, over 11% is held by the ten largest clones. This specimen consisted of cultured CD8+ T cells from PBMCs, obtained from culture after CMV antigen stimulation. These receptors came from a human donor in good health (CMV status not recorded). Some clones in this sample may be carry-over from other donors' samples.

J is TRBJ2-1 and V is TRBV27; 8 nucleotides match TRBD1. The J segment lost 8 bases and the V segment lost 2 bases, leaving 2 bases of the junction unmatched. Germline CDR1 and CDR2: MNHEY and SMNVEV (reference sequence). This CDR3 region has 13 residues. CDR3 protein: CASSLDRGHEQFF. DNA for the CDR3: TGTGCCAGCAGTTTAGACAGGGGCCATGAGCAGTTCTTC.

This clonotype was found a few times. The CDR3: CASSEERGSSYEQYV. CDR3 bases: TGTGCCAGCAGTGAAGAGAGGGGGAGCTCCTACGAGCAGTACGTC. The chain links TRBV6-1 to TRBJ2-7; D perhaps matches TRBD1 (6 bases). V was cut by 1 base and J by 0 bases, with 10 bases left in between. The length of the CDR3 is 15 residues. CDR1 is MNHNS and CDR2 is SASEGT in the germline V gene.

This clonotype was picked up a small number of times. The gene calls are TRBV18 and TRBJ1-6, with D tentatively TRBD1 (5 bases). The germline V gene has CDR1 KGHSH and CDR2 LQKENI. V was trimmed by 2 bases and J by 7 bases, leaving 21 bases between them. This CDR3 comprises 18 residues. The CDR3 nucleotides read TGTGCCAGCTCACCAAAACCACCCTGGGACCTCCTAAATTCACCCCTCCACTTT. Translated, it gives CASSPKPPWDLLNSPLHF. Looking up the rest from reference TRBV18 and TRBJ1-6 gives the full variable domain: NAGVMQNPRHLVRRRGQEARLRCSPMKGHSHVYWYRQLPEEGLKFMVYLQKENIIDESGMPKERFSAEFPKEGPSILRIQQVVRGDSAAYFCASSPKPPWDLLNSPLHFGNGTRLTVT.

This clonotype appeared a few times. This chain uses TRBV7-6 with TRBJ2-5, with 7 bases identical to TRBD1. CDR1 SGHVS and CDR2 FNYEAQ come from the germline V gene. V gave up 5 bases and J gave up 1 base; unmatched junction bases: 10. There are 16 residues in the CDR3. DNA of the CDR3: TGTGCCAGCAGCCCGATCCAACAGGGGTCCCAAGAGACCCAGTACTTC. Residues: CASSPIQQGSQETQYF.

This clonotype was counted a few times. The gene calls are TRBV5-5 and TRBJ1-4, with 9 positions matching TRBD1. V lost 4 bases to trimming and J lost 4 bases; unmatched junction nucleotides: 8. Germline V gene data show CDR1 as SGHKS and CDR2 as YYEKEE (reference sequence). The length of the CDR3 is 16 residues. CDR3 residues: CASSLGTGHSNEKLFF. The CDR3 nucleotides are TGTGCCAGCAGCCTGGGGACAGGGCACAGTAATGAAAAACTGTTTTTT.

This clonotype was picked up one time. The chain is built from TRBV14 and TRBJ2-7; D gene ambiguous. CDR3 length: 16 residues. V shed 0 bases and J shed 4 bases, with 16 bases lying between them. Germline V gives CDR1 SGHDN, CDR2 FVKESK. This CDR3 is CASSQDRRIFGYEQYF. The CDR3 region has the DNA TGTGCCAGCAGCCAAGATCGGCGGATATTCGGTTACGAGCAGTACTTC.

The chain links TRBV25-1 to TRBJ1-1, with D hard to call. The CDR3 is made up of 13 amino acids. With 0 bases removed from V and 6 bases from J, the gap between germline ends came to 8 bases. Germline CDR1 MGHDK, CDR2 SYGVNS. CDR3 sequence reads: CASSEYGPAEAFF. For the CDR3, the DNA is TGTGCCAGCAGTGAATATGGCCCCGCTGAAGCTTTCTTT.

The V and J genes are TRBV7-6 and TRBJ1-6; D might be TRBD1 (5 bases). Germline CDR1 and CDR2: SGHVS and FNYEAQ. The CDR3 totals 17 residues. The V gene lost 5 bases and the J gene lost 0 bases, with 14 bases spanning the gap. CDR3 DNA: TGTGCCAGCAGCGCTATCAGGGCGAGCTCCTATAATTCACCCCTCCACTTT. Its protein is CASSAIRASSYNSPLHF.

This clonotype showed up just a few times. This chain links TRBV7-6 with TRBJ1-1; TRBD1 is a possible D gene (5 bases). Trimming took 3 bases from V and 1 from J, leaving 12 bases between them. The germline V gene encodes CDR1 SGHVS and CDR2 FNYEAQ. The CDR3 spans 15 residues. The CDR3 DNA is TGTGCCAGCAGCTTCACGACAGAGAGGAACACTGAAGCTTTCTTT. Amino acid sequence: CASSFTTERNTEAFF.

The chain's CDR3 is CASSVSGSGGITDTQYF. DNA of the CDR3: TGTGCCAGCAGCGTCAGCGGGAGCGGGGGAATTACAGATACGCAGTATTTT. V usage is TRBV9 and J usage is TRBJ2-3; 8 nucleotides align to TRBD2. The junction had 11 bases not matched to a gene; V was cut back by 2 bases and J by 3 bases. Looked up from germline, CDR1 is SGDLS and CDR2 is YYNGEE. The CDR3 runs 17 residues.

The CDR3 spells CASSPSGRATQYF. The CDR3 region has the DNA TGTGCCAGCAGTCCTTCTGGCAGGGCTACGCAGTATTTT. The chain carries TRBV27 and TRBJ2-3; D may be TRBD1 (5 bases). Germline assignment: CDR1 MNHEY and CDR2 SMNVEV (reference sequence). CDR3 length: 13 amino acids. Trimming removed 5 bases at V and 8 bases at J, with 14 bases between.